This record looks at one TCR beta chain sequence and its context. The antigen remains undetermined. This record comes from a study of somatic mutations in cytotoxic T cells in rheumatoid arthritis. Study observations and caveats: Antigens recognized by the expanded CD8+ clones were unknown. The study found that the largest CD8+ clone exceeded 20% of CD8+ cells in about an eighth of the 65 patients. CD8+ T cells showed clonality that did not differ significantly between patients with rheumatoid arthritis and age-matched healthy controls.

This CDR3 is built from 13 residues. Germline lookup yields CDR1 SGHRS and CDR2 YFSETQ. The V gene lost 4 bases and the J gene lost 3 bases, with 8 bases spanning the gap. Sequencing was performed with immunoSEQ multiplex PCR; in TCRdb, only in-frame clones are kept and a portion is missing. Of some 30,000 clones detected, around nine tenths appear once; the ten largest clones hold around 9%. Sequenced input: CD8+ T cells sorted from blood. V gene TRBV5-1 combines with J gene TRBJ1-3; D might be TRBD1 (6 bases). The sequence was collected from an adult with rheumatoid arthritis. CDR3: CASSLRGGNTIYF. CDR3 sequence (DNA): TGCGCCAGCAGCCTCAGGGGTGGAAACACCATATATTTT.